The 8 T cell receptor beta chains presented below share a single source sample, sequenced in a study of cytomegalovirus exposure and HLA in healthy donors. The data were produced by immunoSEQ multiplex PCR, yet TCRdb's version contains in-frame clones alone and is incomplete. The sample holds fewer than 90,000 clones; 94% are singletons and the top ten take 3% to 4%. The sample taken for sequencing was PBMCs. The source is a woman under 30 in good health and CMV-seropositive.

The count of this clone is one. The genes are TRBV19 and TRBJ1-1; no definite D call. V lost 4 bases and J 0 bases, leaving 12 bases between the germline ends. CDR3 length equals 15 residues. Germline CDR1 and CDR2: LNHDA and SQIVND (reference sequence). DNA for the CDR3: TGTGCCAGTAGTAGAGGAGGAGCATTGAACACTGAAGCTTTCTTT. It specifies CASSRGGALNTEAFF.

CDR3 DNA: TGCGCCAGCAGCCAAGAAAGTGGGGCAGGTAATGAAAAACTGTTTTTT. Amino acid sequence: CASSQESGAGNEKLFF. J is TRBJ1-4 and V is TRBV4-1; D might be TRBD1 (5 bases). V was clipped by 0 bases and J by 4 bases, with 12 bases between them. The CDR3 extends over 16 amino acids. Germline CDR1 and CDR2: MGHRA and YSYEKL.

The V and J genes are TRBV6-4 and TRBJ2-1, with 8 bases aligning to TRBD2. Unmatched junction bases numbered 2, after V lost 4 bases and J lost 0 bases. Germline V gives CDR1 MRHNA, CDR2 SNTAGT. The length of the CDR3 is 15 residues. CDR3 sequence: CASSVLAGSYNEQFF. CDR3 DNA: TGTGCCAGCAGTGTGCTAGCGGGCTCCTACAATGAGCAGTTCTTC.

The CDR3 DNA is TGTGCCAGCAGCCTCCCCACAGGGTTGAACACTGAAGCTTTCTTT. Its translation: CASSLPTGLNTEAFF. V usage is TRBV28 and J usage is TRBJ1-1, with D tentatively TRBD1 (6 bases). CDR3 length equals 15 residues. Germline V gene lookup returns CDR1 MDHEN and CDR2 SYDVKM. Trimming pared 6 bases from V and 0 bases from J, leaving 14 bases between.

V is TRBV5-4 and J is TRBJ2-7; 7 positions agree with TRBD1. Germline CDR1 reads SGHNT; CDR2 reads YYREEE (reference sequence). The CDR3 has 15 residues. J was trimmed by 0 bases and V by 3 bases; bases with no gene match: 6. The CDR3, as DNA: TGTGCCAGCAGCTCCGTCCGGGACAGCTCCTACGAGCAGTACTTC. Amino acid sequence: CASSSVRDSSYEQYF.

The chain couples TRBV27 to TRBJ1-2; 9 positions agree with TRBD1. This CDR3 region has 15 residues. CDR1 and CDR2 (germline): MNHEY, SMNVEV (reference sequence). V gave up 2 bases and J gave up 4 bases; unmatched junction bases: 5. The CDR3 region has the DNA TGTGCCAGCAGTTTAATAGGGGGACAGGGCTATGGCTACACCTTC. Protein product: CASSLIGGQGYGYTF.

The chain recombines TRBV7-9 with TRBJ2-1; TRBD2 agrees at 11 bases. The germline V gene has CDR1 SEHNR and CDR2 FQNEAQ (reference sequence). The ends lost 1 base at V and 9 bases at J; junction bases unmatched: 5. The CDR3 runs 15 residues. CDR3 in DNA: TGTGCCAGCAGCTTAGAACTAGCGGGAGATAGTGAGCAGTTCTTC. This encodes CASSLELAGDSEQFF. The full variable domain, in which reference TRBV7-9 and TRBJ2-1 provide the parts outside the CDR3, is DTGVSQNPRHKITKRGQNVTFRCDPISEHNRLYWYRQTLGQGPEFLTYFQNEAQLEKSRLLSDRFSAERPKGSFSTLEIQRTEQGDSAMYLCASSLELAGDSEQFFGPGTRLTVL.

The chain uses TRBV29-1 and TRBJ2-7, with a tentative D call TRBD1 (6 bases). There are 12 residues in the CDR3. Germline assignment: CDR1 SQVTM and CDR2 ANQGSEA. The V end was cut by 4 bases, the J end by 3 bases, with 10 bases between. CDR3 in amino acids: CSVGPGHYEQYF. The CDR3 nucleotides are TGCAGCGTTGGACCGGGACACTACGAGCAGTACTTC.